Sequencing of this T cell receptor beta chain was carried out in a study of blood T cell repertoires in COVID-19. The CDR3 sequence is 16 residues long. The junction had 10 bases not matched to a gene; V was cut back by 6 bases and J by 1 base. CDR1 is LNHDA and CDR2 is SQIVND in the germline V gene (reference sequence). Sequencing used immunoSEQ multiplex PCR; TCRdb keeps in-frame clones, though not all of them. This table holds some 310,000 clones, around 91% found once. The sample consisted of peripheral blood. The V and J genes are TRBV19 and TRBJ2-3; TRBD1 agrees at 7 bases. The sequence was collected from a woman aged 40 to 50 with COVID-19, enrolled during active disease. The CDR3 coding sequence is TGTGCCAGTAGCCAGCCTCCGGGACAGCGCACAGATACGCAGTATTTT. Amino acid sequence: CASSQPPGQRTDTQYF.